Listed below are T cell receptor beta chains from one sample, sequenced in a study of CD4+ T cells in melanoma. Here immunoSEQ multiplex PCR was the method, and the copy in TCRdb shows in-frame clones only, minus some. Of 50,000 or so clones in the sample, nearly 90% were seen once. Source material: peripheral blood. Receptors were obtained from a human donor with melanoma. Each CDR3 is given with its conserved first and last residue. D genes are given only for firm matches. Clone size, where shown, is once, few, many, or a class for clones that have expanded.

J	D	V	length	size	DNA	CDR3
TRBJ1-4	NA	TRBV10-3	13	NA	TGTGCCATCAGTGAGCCCGGAGGTGAAAAACTGTTTTTT	CAISEPGGEKLFF
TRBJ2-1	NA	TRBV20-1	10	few	TGCAGTGCCCGCTGGGGTGAGCAGTTCTTC	CSARWGEQFF
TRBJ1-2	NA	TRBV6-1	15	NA	TGTGCCAGCAGCCTATCGGGGGGGGATATGAGCGGCTACACCTTC	CASSLSGGDMSGYTF
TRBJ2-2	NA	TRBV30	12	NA	TGTGCCTGGACAGGCAACACCGGGGAGCTGTTTTTT	CAWTGNTGELFF
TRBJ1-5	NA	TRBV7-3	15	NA	TGTGCCAGCAGCTTAGGGGACACCCGCAATCAGCCCCAGCATTTT	CASSLGDTRNQPQHF
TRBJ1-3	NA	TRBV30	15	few	TGTGCCTGGAGTGTACTCGGAAACTCTGGAAACACCATATATTTT	CAWSVLGNSGNTIYF
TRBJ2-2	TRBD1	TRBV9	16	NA	TGTGCCAGCAGCCTCCGACAGGGGGATGACACCGGGGAGCTGTTTTTT	CASSLRQGDDTGELFF
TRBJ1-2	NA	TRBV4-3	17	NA	TGCGCCAGCAGCCAAGAACTCGTCTCGACGGACTCTATGGGCTACACCTTC	CASSQELVSTDSMGYTF
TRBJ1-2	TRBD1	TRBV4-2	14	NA	TGTGCCAGCAGCCAAGTGGGGACAGGGGAAGGCTACACCTTC	CASSQVGTGEGYTF
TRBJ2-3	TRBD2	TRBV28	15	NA	TGTGCCAGCAGTTTCTCACTAGCGGGTACAGATACGCAGTATTTT	CASSFSLAGTDTQYF
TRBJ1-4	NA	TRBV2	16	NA	TGTGCCAGCAGTGAAGACAGCAGTACAACTAATGAAAAACTGTTTTTT	CASSEDSSTTNEKLFF
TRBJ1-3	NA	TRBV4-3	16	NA	TGCGCCAGCAGCCAAGAGGATTGGGGGCTTGGAAACACCATATATTTT	CASSQEDWGLGNTIYF
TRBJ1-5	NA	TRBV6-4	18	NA	TGTGCCAGCAGTGACCCGCCCGGCAGCCTAAATAGCAATCAGCCCCAGCATTTT	CASSDPPGSLNSNQPQHF
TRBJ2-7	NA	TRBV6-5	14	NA	TGTGCCAGCAGTTACTCGGGACGGGAATACGAGCAGTACTTC	CASSYSGREYEQYF
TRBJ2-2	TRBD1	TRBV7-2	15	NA	TGTGCCAGCAGCTCTCCGGGACAGGGGGCCGGGGAGCTGTTTTTT	CASSSPGQGAGELFF
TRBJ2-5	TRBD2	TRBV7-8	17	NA	TGTGCCAGCAGCTTCCGACTAGCGGGGCCGCCGGGTGAGACCCAGTACTTC	CASSFRLAGPPGETQYF
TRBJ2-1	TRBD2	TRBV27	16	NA	TGTGCCAGCAGTTTATCCCGACTAGCGGGGGAATATGAGCAGTTCTTC	CASSLSRLAGEYEQFF
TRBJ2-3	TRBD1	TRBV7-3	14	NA	TGTGCCAGCAGCCCCCGACAGGGAGTAGATACGCAGTATTTT	CASSPRQGVDTQYF
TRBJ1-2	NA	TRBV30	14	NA	TGTGCCTGGAGTTTTGGATGGGGTAACTATGGCTACACCTTC	CAWSFGWGNYGYTF
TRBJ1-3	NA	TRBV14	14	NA	TGTGCCAGCAGCCAAGCCAGGACTGGAAACACCATATATTTT	CASSQARTGNTIYF
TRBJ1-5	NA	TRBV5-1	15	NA	TGCGCCAGCAGCTTTATATCAGGGGAAGGGCAGCCCCAGCATTTT	CASSFISGEGQPQHF
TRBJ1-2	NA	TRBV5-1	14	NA	TGCGCCAGCAGCTTCACATGGGCTAACTATGGCTACACCTTC	CASSFTWANYGYTF
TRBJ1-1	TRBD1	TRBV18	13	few	TGTGCCAGCTCCGAACAGGGGCAAACTGAAGCTTTCTTT	CASSEQGQTEAFF
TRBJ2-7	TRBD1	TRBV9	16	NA	TGTGCCAGCAGCGTAGGTGGGGACAGGGTACCATACGAGCAGTACTTC	CASSVGGDRVPYEQYF
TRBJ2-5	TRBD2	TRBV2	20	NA	TGTGCCAGCAGAGCCATACCCGGACTAGCGGGGGGAGGGGTACAAGAGACCCAGTACTTC	CASRAIPGLAGGGVQETQYF
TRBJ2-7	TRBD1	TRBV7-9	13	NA	TGTGCCAGCAGCTTCGGGACAGGGCACGAGCAGTACTTC	CASSFGTGHEQYF
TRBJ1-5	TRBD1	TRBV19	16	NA	TGTGCCAGTAGTGGAAGGACAGGGTGGGGCAATCAGCCCCAGCATTTT	CASSGRTGWGNQPQHF
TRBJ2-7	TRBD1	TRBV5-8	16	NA	TGTGCCAGCAGTTCCCGGGACAGGGTTAATCCCTACGAGCAGTACTTC	CASSSRDRVNPYEQYF
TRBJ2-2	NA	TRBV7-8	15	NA	TGTGCCAGCAGCTTAGTCCCGGCTTACACCGGGGAGCTGTTTTTT	CASSLVPAYTGELFF
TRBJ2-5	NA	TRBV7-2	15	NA	TGTGCCAGCAGATCCGTTAATTATGTCCAAGAGACCCAGTACTTC	CASRSVNYVQETQYF
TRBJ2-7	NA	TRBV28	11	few	TGTGCCAGCCGCAGGGTCTACGAGCAGTACTTC	CASRRVYEQYF
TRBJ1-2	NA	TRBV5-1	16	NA	TGCGCCAGCAGCTTGGGCTCCGCGGGGGAGGACTATGGCTACACCTTC	CASSLGSAGEDYGYTF
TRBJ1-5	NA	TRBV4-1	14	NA	TGCGCCAGCAGCCAAGATTCGTACAATCAGCCCCAGCATTTT	CASSQDSYNQPQHF
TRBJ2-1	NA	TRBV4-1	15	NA	TGCGCCAGCAGCCAAGTAATTGGCACCATAAATGAGCAGTTCTTC	CASSQVIGTINEQFF
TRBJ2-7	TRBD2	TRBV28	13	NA	TGTGCCAGCACCAAGCGGGGGGCCTACGAGCAGTACTTC	CASTKRGAYEQYF
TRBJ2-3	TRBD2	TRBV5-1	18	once	TGCGCCAGCAGCTTGGGGGGGACTAGCGGGGGGAACACAGATACGCAGTATTTT	CASSLGGTSGGNTDTQYF
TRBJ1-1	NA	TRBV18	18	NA	TGTGCCAGCTCACCACCGGTAGGGCGGGGGCGCATGAACACTGAAGCTTTCTTT	CASSPPVGRGRMNTEAFF
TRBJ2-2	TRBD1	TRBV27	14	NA	TGTGCCAGCAGTTGGCAGGGGGCCGGCGGGGAGCTGTTTTTT	CASSWQGAGGELFF
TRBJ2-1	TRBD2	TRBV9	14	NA	TGTGCCAGCAGCGTAATAGCCGGGGGGAATGAGCAGTTCTTC	CASSVIAGGNEQFF
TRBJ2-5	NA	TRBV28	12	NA	TGTGCCAGCAGTCCTAAGTGGGAGACCCAGTACTTC	CASSPKWETQYF
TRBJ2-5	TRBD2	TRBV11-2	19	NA	TGTGCCAGCAGCTCCCCACTCGAGACTAGCGGGGGGGCCCCAGAGACCCAGTACTTC	CASSSPLETSGGAPETQYF
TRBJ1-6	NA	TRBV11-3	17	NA	TGTGCCAGCAGCTTAGGAGCAGGGGAAGCCTATAATTCACCCCTCCACTTT	CASSLGAGEAYNSPLHF
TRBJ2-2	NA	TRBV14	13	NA	TGTGCCAGCAGCCAAGAAGGCCGGGGGGAGCTGTTTTTT	CASSQEGRGELFF
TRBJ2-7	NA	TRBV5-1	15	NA	TGCGCCAGCAGCTTGTCCCAGGGCCTAACCTACGAGCAGTACTTC	CASSLSQGLTYEQYF
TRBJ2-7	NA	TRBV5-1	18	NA	TGCGCCAGCAGCGGCGTAAATAGGGGGCTTGGAGGGGATCGCGAGCAGTACTTC	CASSGVNRGLGGDREQYF
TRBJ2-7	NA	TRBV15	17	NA	TGTGCCACCAGCAGTTCTGGCGGGCAGGGTTTATTGAACGAGCAGTACTTC	CATSSSGGQGLLNEQYF
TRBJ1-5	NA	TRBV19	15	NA	TGTGCCAGTAGAATACGGGGGGAGGGCAATCAGCCCCAGCATTTT	CASRIRGEGNQPQHF
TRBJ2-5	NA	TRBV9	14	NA	TGTGCCAGCAGCGTAGGAGAGGGGAAAGAGACCCAGTACTTC	CASSVGEGKETQYF
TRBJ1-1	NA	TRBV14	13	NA	TGTGCCAGCAGCCTAAGGTTGAACACTGAAGCTTTCTTT	CASSLRLNTEAFF
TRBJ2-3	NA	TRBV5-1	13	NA	TGCGCCAGCAGCTCCGACAACACAGATACGCAGTATTTT	CASSSDNTDTQYF
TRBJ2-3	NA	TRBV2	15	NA	TGTGCCAGCAGTGAATTGGAGACGCACTTAGATACGCAGTATTTT	CASSELETHLDTQYF
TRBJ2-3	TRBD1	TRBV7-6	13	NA	TGTGCCAGCAGCTTAGAGGACAGGGGAACGCAGTATTTT	CASSLEDRGTQYF
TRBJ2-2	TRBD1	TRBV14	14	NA	TGTGCCAGCAGCGAGACAGGGAGCGCCGGGGAGCTGTTTTTT	CASSETGSAGELFF
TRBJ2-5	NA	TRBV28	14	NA	TGTGCCAGTAACCCTAGGACCCTCCAAGAGACCCAGTACTTC	CASNPRTLQETQYF
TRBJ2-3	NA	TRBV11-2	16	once	TGTGCCAGCAGCTTAGGGGTACTCCCTAGCACAGATACGCAGTATTTT	CASSLGVLPSTDTQYF
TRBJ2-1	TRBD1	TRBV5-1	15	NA	TGCGCCAGCAGCTTGGGAAGGGACAGACACAATGAGCAGTTCTTC	CASSLGRDRHNEQFF
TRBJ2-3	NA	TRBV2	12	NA	TGTGCCAGCAGTAGGCCTCGTGGTACGCAGTATTTT	CASSRPRGTQYF
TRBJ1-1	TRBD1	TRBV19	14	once	TGTGCCAGTAGCCGGACAGGGGGTAACCCTGAAGCTTTCTTT	CASSRTGGNPEAFF
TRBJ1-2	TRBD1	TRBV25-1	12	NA	TGTGCCAGCGCACAGGGGTTTGATGGCTACACCTTC	CASAQGFDGYTF